The 24 T cell receptor beta chains below all came from one sample that was sequenced in a study of cytomegalovirus exposure and HLA in healthy donors. Produced via immunoSEQ multiplex PCR; TCRdb's table is partial and in-frame only. The sample records approximately 260,000 clones, about 86% being singletons. Sequenced: PBMCs. The receptors were sampled from a woman aged 18-30 years in good health and CMV-seronegative.

The V call is TRBV4-3, the J call TRBJ2-7, with TRBD1 identical over 8 bases. Germline V gene data show CDR1 as LGHNA and CDR2 as YSLEER. The CDR3 is made up of 15 amino acids. Trimming at V came to 1 base and at J to 4 bases, leaving 6 bases not matched to a gene. CDR3 sequence: CASSQGTGRGYEQYF. The CDR3 bases are TGCGCCAGCAGCCAAGGGACAGGGCGGGGATACGAGCAGTACTTC.

The chain is built from TRBV6-5 and TRBJ2-3; no firm D call. V lost 2 bases to trimming and J lost 4 bases, with 4 bases between them. Looked up from germline, CDR1 is MNHEY and CDR2 is SVGAGI. CDR3 size: 12 residues. CDR3 DNA: TGTGCCAGCAGTTACCCCGCAGATACGCAGTATTTT. Translation gives CASSYPADTQYF.

The chain joins TRBV30 to TRBJ2-3; 10 bases agree with TRBD2. V lost 5 bases, J lost 5 bases, and 7 bases stayed unmatched. This CDR3 spans 14 amino acids. The germline V gene has CDR1 GTSNPN and CDR2 SVGIG (reference sequence). CDR3: CAWSSGSIQDTQYF. The CDR3 coding sequence is TGTGCCTGGTCTAGCGGGAGTATACAAGATACGCAGTATTTT. The complete variable domain, with remaining parts taken from reference TRBV30 and TRBJ2-3, reads SQTIHQWPATLVQPVGSPLSLECTVEGTSNPNLYWYRQAAGRGLQLLFYSVGIGQISSEVPQNLSASRPQDRQFILSSKKLLLSDSGFYLCAWSSGSIQDTQYFGPGTRLTVL.

The chain has TRBV28 and TRBJ2-7; D gene uncertain. V lost 3 bases and J lost 2, with 8 bases in between. The CDR3 is 13 amino acids. Germline CDR1 MDHEN, CDR2 SYDVKM. The CDR3: CASSLGRTYEQYF. In DNA form, the CDR3 reads TGTGCCAGCAGTTTGGGCAGAACCTACGAGCAGTACTTC.

V gene TRBV2 combines with J gene TRBJ1-5; 8 bases line up with TRBD1. Germline CDR1 reads SNHLY; CDR2 reads FYNNEI. V lost 4 bases, J lost 3 bases, and 11 bases stayed unmatched. The CDR3 totals 17 residues. The CDR3 sequence is CASSGRLTGVNNQPQHF. The CDR3 DNA reads as TGTGCCAGCAGTGGGCGACTGACAGGGGTCAACAATCAGCCCCAGCATTTT.

The CDR3 sequence: CASTLRYSPLHF. The CDR3 region has the DNA TGTGCCAGCACCCTCAGGTATTCACCCCTCCACTTT. V is TRBV28 and J is TRBJ1-6; D gene uncertain. The CDR3 runs 12 residues. Trimming cost V 7 bases and J 8 bases, with 9 bases left between them. Per germline, CDR1 MDHEN and CDR2 SYDVKM.

This chain connects TRBV2 to TRBJ2-3; a possible D gene is TRBD2 (6 bases). The CDR3 has 15 amino acids. Germline V CDR1 and CDR2: SNHLY, FYNNEI. V dropped 1 base and J dropped 6 bases, with 14 bases sitting between them. For the CDR3, the DNA is TGTGCCAGCAGTGAAGTGACTAGTGGTCGGGATACGCAGTATTTT. This sequence encodes CASSEVTSGRDTQYF.

This chain links TRBV29-1 with TRBJ2-7, with 11 bases matching TRBD1. The CDR3 contains 13 residues. The V and J ends lost 7 bases and 4 bases, in that order; junction bases with no gene match: 6. CDR1 and CDR2 (germline): SQVTM, ANQGSEA. In DNA form, the CDR3 reads TGCAGCGCCTCCGGGACAGGGGGATACGAGCAGTACTTC. It specifies CSASGTGGYEQYF.

V is TRBV30 and J is TRBJ2-6; 7 bases align to TRBD1. The CDR3 extends over 14 amino acids. Germline CDR1 and CDR2: GTSNPN and SVGIG (reference sequence). Trimming cost V 6 bases and J 4 bases; bases outside gene matches: 6. Written as DNA, the CDR3 is TGTGCCTGTTGGACAGGTTCAGGGGCCAACGTCCTGACTTTC. This codes for CACWTGSGANVLTF. The complete variable domain, with remaining parts taken from reference TRBV30 and TRBJ2-6, reads SQTIHQWPATLVQPVGSPLSLECTVEGTSNPNLYWYRQAAGRGLQLLFYSVGIGQISSEVPQNLSASRPQDRQFILSSKKLLLSDSGFYLCACWTGSGANVLTFGAGSRLTVL.

CDR3 nucleotides: TGTGCCAGCAGCTTGGTCGGGTTGGATGAAGCTTTCTTT. Protein: CASSLVGLDEAFF. The chain recombines TRBV5-4 with TRBJ1-1; D is ambiguous. Germline V gene data show CDR1 as SGHNT and CDR2 as YYREEE (reference sequence). The CDR3 has 13 residues. Trimming took off 0 bases at V and 7 bases at J, with 10 bases between the two ends.

The V and J genes are TRBV9 and TRBJ2-3; TRBD2 agrees at 7 bases. The V segment lost 6 bases and the J segment 1 base; nucleotides outside the gene matches: 8. The CDR3 runs 15 residues. CDR1 and CDR2 (germline): SGDLS, YYNGEE. The CDR3 loop is CASTPWGGGTDTQYF. The CDR3 DNA follows: TGTGCCAGCACCCCGTGGGGGGGTGGCACAGATACGCAGTATTTT.

This clone was picked up a small number of times. This sequence joins TRBV27 and TRBJ1-1, with TRBD1 identical over 7 bases. Germline CDR1 MNHEY, CDR2 SMNVEV (reference sequence). CDR3 length equals 13 residues. Trimming took 5 bases from V and 5 from J; bases not matched to a gene: 5. CDR3 loop: CASSRGRNTEAFF. Written as DNA, the CDR3 is TGTGCCAGCAGTAGGGGGCGTAATACTGAAGCTTTCTTT.

The CDR3 bases are TGCGCCAGTGGGACAGGGGGCACAGATACGCAGTATTTT. This codes for CASGTGGTDTQYF. The rearrangement joins TRBV5-1 to TRBJ2-3; 10 bases match TRBD1. This CDR3 is 13 amino acids long. The germline gives CDR1 SGHRS, CDR2 YFSETQ. With 8 bases clipped from V and 1 base from J, the junction kept 1 base outside the gene matches.

This clone has only a few counts. CDR3 DNA: TGTGCCTCCGCCTACTACGGAGGCTACACCTTC. Translation gives CASAYYGGYTF. This sequence joins TRBV30 and TRBJ1-2; D remains unclear. The CDR3 length is 11 residues. Germline lookup yields CDR1 GTSNPN and CDR2 SVGIG (reference sequence). The ends were cut back, 7 bases at V and 8 bases at J, with 14 bases in the middle.

This clone occurred once. The chain links TRBV27 to TRBJ1-5; 7 bases match TRBD1. The CDR3 is made up of 13 amino acids. Trimming removed 3 bases from V and 7 bases from J; junction bases left unmatched: 3. Germline loops: CDR1 MNHEY, CDR2 SMNVEV (reference sequence). CDR3 residues: CASSFQGDQPQHF. The CDR3 DNA follows: TGTGCCAGCAGTTTTCAGGGGGACCAGCCCCAGCATTTT.

The V and J genes are TRBV29-1 and TRBJ2-7; 11 bases match TRBD1. The CDR3 length is 16 residues. Germline CDR1 SQVTM, CDR2 ANQGSEA. Losses at the gene ends were 7 bases for V and 4 bases for J; bases not matched to a gene: 15. Here the CDR3 reads CSAGGRGTGGRYEQYF. CDR3 bases: TGCAGCGCTGGGGGAAGAGGGACAGGGGGTAGATACGAGCAGTACTTC.

CDR3 sequence reads: CATSEDRDQKLFF. CDR3 sequence (DNA): TGTGCCACCAGCGAGGACAGGGACCAAAAACTGTTTTTT. The chain employs TRBV15 and TRBJ1-4, with 8 bases lining up with TRBD1. Germline V gene lookup returns CDR1 LNHNV and CDR2 YYDKDF (reference sequence). J lost 9 bases, V lost 5 bases, and 5 bases had no gene match. This CDR3 is 13 amino acids long.

This clone has only a few counts. V usage is TRBV30 and J usage is TRBJ1-6; D is perhaps TRBD1 (5 bases). The CDR3 is 14 residues long. Germline V gene sequence: CDR1 GTSNPN, CDR2 SVGIG (reference sequence). Trimming left V 1 base short and J 10 bases short, with 14 bases between. The CDR3 loop reads CAWSGAGTISPLHF. The CDR3 DNA sequence: TGTGCCTGGAGTGGTGCAGGGACTATCTCACCCCTCCACTTT.

The chain recombines TRBV5-1 with TRBJ1-2, with a weak D call TRBD1 (5 bases). The V gene's germline CDR1 is SGHRS and CDR2 YFSETQ. V dropped 6 bases and J dropped 7 bases, with 19 bases sitting between them. The CDR3 length is 14 residues. CDR3 sequence reads: CASNPGGEGFGYTF. The CDR3 nucleotides are TGCGCCAGCAATCCAGGAGGGGAGGGGTTTGGCTACACCTTC. The full variable domain, in which reference TRBV5-1 and TRBJ1-2 provide the parts outside the CDR3, is KAGVTQTPRYLIKTRGQQVTLSCSPISGHRSVSWYQQTPGQGLQFLFEYFSETQRNKGNFPGRFSGRQFSNSRSEMNVSTLELGDSALYLCASNPGGEGFGYTFGSGTRLTVV.

The gene calls are TRBV5-1 and TRBJ2-7; 8 bases fit TRBD2. Germline V gives CDR1 SGHRS, CDR2 YFSETQ. The CDR3 runs to 16 residues. V lost 0 bases, J lost 7 bases, and 12 bases stayed unmatched. In DNA form, the CDR3 reads TGCGCCAGCAGCTTGGCCAGGACTAGCAGCCGCTCGGAGCAGTACTTC. Its translation: CASSLARTSSRSEQYF.

This clone was observed once. V and J are TRBV27 and TRBJ2-7; possible D gene TRBD1, 5 bases. This CDR3 is built from 13 residues. The ends were cut back, 6 bases at V and 7 bases at J, with 16 bases in the middle. The germline V gene encodes CDR1 MNHEY and CDR2 SMNVEV (reference sequence). The CDR3 reads CASRFLVSGEQYF. The CDR3 region has the DNA TGTGCCAGCAGGTTCCTGGTCTCAGGGGAGCAGTACTTC.

This chain links TRBV6-5 with TRBJ1-5, with a weak D call TRBD1 (6 bases). The V end lost 11 bases, the J end lost 3 bases, and 14 bases lay between the germline ends. Germline lookup yields CDR1 MNHEY and CDR2 SVGAGI. The CDR3 is 13 amino acids. CDR3 sequence (DNA): TGTGCCGGGTGCGGGGGCTACAATCAGCCCCAGCATTTT. It specifies CAGCGGYNQPQHF.

This clone was detected a few times. The chain links TRBV2 to TRBJ1-2; 8 bases line up with TRBD1. The CDR3 runs to 12 residues. Per germline, CDR1 SNHLY and CDR2 FYNNEI. With V trimmed by 8 bases and J by 4 bases, 3 bases remained unmatched. CDR3 amino acids: CASATGGYGYTF. The CDR3, as DNA: TGTGCCAGCGCCACAGGGGGCTATGGCTACACCTTC. Supplemented by reference TRBV2 and TRBJ1-2, the full variable domain reads EPEVTQTPSHQVTQMGQEVILRCVPISNHLYFYWYRQILGQKVEFLVSFYNNEISEKSEIFDDQFSVERPDGSNFTLKIRSTKLEDSAMYFCASATGGYGYTFGSGTRLTVV.

The chain has TRBV10-2 and TRBJ1-2; 7 positions match TRBD1. The CDR3 has 13 residues. The V segment lost 5 bases and the J segment 1 base; nucleotides outside the gene matches: 1. Germline assignment: CDR1 WSHSY and CDR2 SAAADI. The CDR3 here is CASSSGGNYGYTF. CDR3 nucleotide sequence: TGCGCCAGCAGTTCAGGGGGTAACTATGGCTACACCTTC.